A selection of T cell receptor beta chains follows, all from one sample in a study of blood T cell repertoires in COVID-19. Sequencing was performed with immunoSEQ multiplex PCR; in TCRdb, only in-frame clones are kept and a portion is missing. The repertoire consists of some 180,000 clones, with 83% occurring once and the leading ten covering around 2.1%. The sample comprised peripheral blood. All receptors come from a woman older than 75 with acute or convalescent COVID-19. CDR3s include the opening cysteine and the closing phenylalanine or tryptophan. Each record gives: J gene, V gene, clone size, D gene, CDR3 DNA, CDR3 protein. The D gene is left open where the match is weak. Rows give clone size only sometimes, using once, few, many, or a class for an expanded clone.

J gene: TRBJ1-6
V gene: TRBV28
clone size: NA
D gene: NA
CDR3 DNA: TGTGCCAGCAGTTTATATACGGGGAGCTATAATTCACCCCTCCACTTT
CDR3 protein: CASSLYTGSYNSPLHF

J gene: TRBJ1-4
V gene: TRBV19
clone size: NA
D gene: TRBD1
CDR3 DNA: TGTGCCACAGGGACAGGTCCTGAAAAACTGTTTTTT
CDR3 protein: CATGTGPEKLFF

J gene: TRBJ1-4
V gene: TRBV9
clone size: NA
D gene: TRBD1
CDR3 DNA: TGTGCCAGCAGCCCTCACCCGGGACAGAATAATGAAAAACTGTTTTTT
CDR3 protein: CASSPHPGQNNEKLFF

J gene: TRBJ2-5
V gene: TRBV18
clone size: few
D gene: TRBD1
CDR3 DNA: TGTGCCAGCTCACTCGGGACAGGGGGCCTGGAGACCCAGTACTTC
CDR3 protein: CASSLGTGGLETQYF

J gene: TRBJ2-7
V gene: TRBV27
clone size: NA
D gene: TRBD2
CDR3 DNA: TGTGCCAGCAAAATCGTACTAGCGGGGATTGCCTACGAGCAGTACTTC
CDR3 protein: CASKIVLAGIAYEQYF

J gene: TRBJ1-1
V gene: TRBV4-1
clone size: NA
D gene: NA
CDR3 DNA: TGCGCCAGCAGCCAAGATTTCGCAGGGTTGTTCACTGAAGCTTTCTTT
CDR3 protein: CASSQDFAGLFTEAFF

J gene: TRBJ2-2
V gene: TRBV9
clone size: NA
D gene: TRBD1
CDR3 DNA: TGTGCCAGCAGCGTATTTTCCCGGACAGGGGCGGCCGGGGAGCTGTTTTTT
CDR3 protein: CASSVFSRTGAAGELFF

J gene: TRBJ2-3
V gene: TRBV15
clone size: many
D gene: TRBD2
CDR3 DNA: TGTGCCACCAGCAGTGGGGACTATGGCACAGATACGCAGTATTTT
CDR3 protein: CATSSGDYGTDTQYF

J gene: TRBJ2-1
V gene: TRBV2
clone size: NA
D gene: TRBD1
CDR3 DNA: TGTGCCAGCAGTGATTTGGACAGGGAAAACAATGAGCAGTTCTTC
CDR3 protein: CASSDLDRENNEQFF

J gene: TRBJ2-1
V gene: TRBV18
clone size: NA
D gene: TRBD2
CDR3 DNA: TGTGCCAGCTCACCCCTGATAGCGGGAGGCCCCAATGAGCAGTTCTTC
CDR3 protein: CASSPLIAGGPNEQFF

J gene: TRBJ1-4
V gene: TRBV9
clone size: few
D gene: TRBD1
CDR3 DNA: TGTGCCAGCAGCGTAGGGCTGCGGGACAGGGGTGAAAAACTGTTTTTT
CDR3 protein: CASSVGLRDRGEKLFF

J gene: TRBJ2-4
V gene: TRBV9
clone size: NA
D gene: NA
CDR3 DNA: TGTGCCAGCAGCGGCGGGCCCGTAGCCAAAAACATTCAGTACTTC
CDR3 protein: CASSGGPVAKNIQYF

J gene: TRBJ1-1
V gene: TRBV9
clone size: NA
D gene: NA
CDR3 DNA: TGTGCCAGCAGCGTAGCCCCGACAGTAACCTTTGAAGCTTTCTTT
CDR3 protein: CASSVAPTVTFEAFF

J gene: TRBJ2-2
V gene: TRBV19
clone size: NA
D gene: NA
CDR3 DNA: TGTGCCAGTAGTATGGGGCAGTTCGGGGAGCTGTTTTTT
CDR3 protein: CASSMGQFGELFF

J gene: TRBJ1-2
V gene: TRBV29-1
clone size: NA
D gene: NA
CDR3 DNA: TGCAGCGTTGGTCCGGGAATGGGCTATGGCTACACCTTC
CDR3 protein: CSVGPGMGYGYTF

J gene: TRBJ1-1
V gene: TRBV6-2/TRBV6-3
clone size: NA
D gene: NA
CDR3 DNA: TGTGCCAGCAGTTATGGGACTGCCCGAAGGAACACTGAAGCTTTCTTT
CDR3 protein: CASSYGTARRNTEAFF

J gene: TRBJ1-1
V gene: TRBV5-6
clone size: NA
D gene: NA
CDR3 DNA: TGTGCCAGCAGCTTGGGCGCAGGGGACACGGCTTACGCTTTCTTT
CDR3 protein: CASSLGAGDTAYAFF

J gene: TRBJ1-2
V gene: TRBV7-2
clone size: NA
D gene: NA
CDR3 DNA: TGTGCCAGCAGCTTAGCCCTAATTAACTATGGCTACACCTTC
CDR3 protein: CASSLALINYGYTF

J gene: TRBJ2-1
V gene: TRBV13
clone size: once
D gene: TRBD2
CDR3 DNA: TGTGCCAGCAGCCCGCAACAGAACCCCGGGACTAGCAGCTACAATGAGCAGTTCTTC
CDR3 protein: CASSPQQNPGTSSYNEQFF

J gene: TRBJ1-6
V gene: TRBV7-2
clone size: once
D gene: TRBD1
CDR3 DNA: TGTGCCAGCAGCTCTGACAGGGACCCTCATCCCCTCCACTTT
CDR3 protein: CASSSDRDPHPLHF

J gene: TRBJ1-5
V gene: TRBV28
clone size: NA
D gene: TRBD1
CDR3 DNA: TGTGCCAGCAGACTCAGGACAGGTAGCAATCAGCCCCAGCATTTT
CDR3 protein: CASRLRTGSNQPQHF

J gene: TRBJ2-7
V gene: TRBV21-1
clone size: few
D gene: NA
CDR3 DNA: TGTGCCAGCAGCAAATTACAGGAATTC
CDR3 protein: CASSKLQEF